This TCR beta chain originates from a study of OX40 agonist ivuxolimab in advanced cancers. Study-level background: Subjects had a mean age of around 63 years, with a range of roughly 23 to 80; less than 90% were male. The study, taken as a whole, reports: Within 6 weeks, CD4+ and CD8+ blood T cells expanded clonally at 0.1 to 3.0 mg/kg. On average, CD8+ T cells had more expanded clones than CD4+. The 0.1-3.0 mg/kg partial responders had among the lowest clonal expansion.

This CDR3 spans 15 amino acids. V lost 4 bases, J lost 1 base, and 11 bases lay in between. Germline V gene lookup returns CDR1 SGHTA and CDR2 FQGNSA. As to this clone: Its target is unknown.

Measured with immunoSEQ multiplex PCR; TCRdb has only the in-frame clones, and not every one. This sample carries 90,000 or so clones, roughly nine tenths of them seen once, and the ten largest clones take 2% to 3%. The sample was CD4+ or CD8+ T cells sorted from blood, taken in a trial of the OX40 agonist ivuxolimab. This chain connects TRBV7-2 to TRBJ2-1; the D gene is possibly TRBD2 (6 bases). The sequence was obtained from an adult with an advanced solid tumor such as melanoma, head and neck, liver or kidney cancer. The DNA for the CDR3 is TGTGCCAGCAGCTCGTTGGGACTTTCCTACAATGAGCAGTTCTTC. This gives the protein CASSSLGLSYNEQFF.